Below are 19 T cell receptor beta chains sequenced from a single sample in a study of blood T cell repertoires in COVID-19. Only in-frame clones appear in the TCRdb table, and some are missing; sequencing was by immunoSEQ multiplex PCR. The table has about 320,000 clones, 90% to 95% seen once; the top ten hold about 4%. The sample consisted of PBMCs or T cells enriched from blood (not recorded which). The receptors shown here come from a woman aged 25 to 39 who had been exposed to COVID-19.

J is TRBJ2-1 and V is TRBV7-2; no firm D call. CDR1 is SGHTA and CDR2 is FQGNSA in the germline V gene. This CDR3 comprises 14 residues. V was shortened by 3 bases and J by 4 bases, with 10 bases between the two germline ends. The CDR3 bases are TGTGCCAGCAGCTTCTTCTTGGAGTACAATGAGCAGTTCTTC. Its translation is CASSFFLEYNEQFF.

This chain joins TRBV30 and TRBJ2-3, with 13 bases lining up with TRBD2. The CDR3 length is 15 residues. CDR1 and CDR2 (germline): GTSNPN, SVGIG (reference sequence). V gave up 3 bases and J gave up 1 base; unmatched junction bases: 1. The CDR3 DNA is TGTGCCTGGAGCGGACTAGCGGGGGGCACAGATACGCAGTATTTT. Translation: CAWSGLAGGTDTQYF.

This chain connects TRBV9 to TRBJ2-1, with D possibly matching TRBD2 (6 bases). The CDR3 runs to 16 residues. Trimming removed 0 bases at V and 8 bases at J, with 18 bases between. CDR1 SGDLS and CDR2 YYNGEE come from the germline V gene. In DNA, the CDR3 is TGTGCCAGCAGCGTAGGGGGGGATACGTCAGTCCATGAGCAGTTCTTC. Amino acids: CASSVGGDTSVHEQFF. Full variable domain (outside the CDR3, taken from reference TRBV9 and TRBJ2-1): DSGVTQTPKHLITATGQRVTLRCSPRSGDLSVYWYQQSLDQGLQFLIQYYNGEERAKGNILERFSAQQFPDLHSELNLSSLELGDSALYFCASSVGGDTSVHEQFFGPGTRLTVL.

The chain employs TRBV9 and TRBJ2-5; D is uncertain. This CDR3 has 13 amino acids. Trimming removed 1 base at V and 8 bases at J, with 12 bases between. From germline, CDR1 is SGDLS and CDR2 YYNGEE. CDR3: CASSVSGVETQYF. For the CDR3, the DNA is TGTGCCAGCAGCGTATCAGGCGTGGAAACCCAGTACTTC.

The chain is built from TRBV7-9 and TRBJ1-6, with 8 bases identical to TRBD1. This CDR3 has 14 residues. Trimming cost V 5 bases and J 7 bases; bases outside gene matches: 4. The germline gives CDR1 SEHNR, CDR2 FQNEAQ (reference sequence). CDR3 coding DNA: TGTGCCAGCAGCCCCGGACAGGGAAATTCACCCCTCCACTTT. As protein: CASSPGQGNSPLHF.

The rearrangement links TRBV2 to TRBJ2-7; 7 positions agree with TRBD2. This CDR3 comprises 13 residues. J lost 3 bases, V lost 6 bases, and 5 bases had no gene match. The V gene's germline CDR1 is SNHLY and CDR2 FYNNEI. CDR3 coding DNA: TGTGCCAGCAGAGGACTAGAAAGCTACGAGCAGTACTTC. The encoded protein is CASRGLESYEQYF.

The chain has TRBV12-3 or TRBV12-4 and TRBJ1-1; D perhaps matches TRBD1 (6 bases). The CDR3 totals 12 residues. The V and J ends lost 2 bases and 8 bases respectively, with 9 bases between them. CDR3 sequence: CASSLYTGEAFF. In DNA, the CDR3 is TGTGCCAGCAGTTTATATACAGGGGAAGCTTTCTTT.

The chain is built from TRBV11-2 and TRBJ2-7, with a weak D call TRBD2 (6 bases). With 3 bases removed from V and 0 bases from J, the gap between germline ends came to 18 bases. Germline V gives CDR1 SGHAT, CDR2 FQNNGV. The CDR3 has 17 amino acids. CDR3 region: CASSFLPGRRGSYEQYF. CDR3 sequence (DNA): TGTGCCAGCAGCTTCTTACCGGGACGGAGGGGCTCCTACGAGCAGTACTTC.

The CDR3, as DNA: TGTGCCAGTACCGACAGGGGTGCGACTAATGAAAAACTGTTTTTT. Its translation: CASTDRGATNEKLFF. The chain combines TRBV19 with TRBJ1-4, with 8 bases lining up with TRBD1. Unmatched junction bases numbered 6, after V lost 7 bases and J lost 2 bases. Per the germline V gene, CDR1 is LNHDA and CDR2 is SQIVND (reference sequence). The CDR3 is made up of 15 amino acids.

The chain carries TRBV5-1 and TRBJ2-7; the D gene is possibly TRBD1 (5 bases). This CDR3 comprises 12 residues. V lost 4 bases and J lost 4, with 9 bases in between. Germline CDR1 SGHRS, CDR2 YFSETQ. The DNA for the CDR3 is TGCGCCAGCAGCGTCCAGGGTTACGAGCAGTACTTC. It yields the protein CASSVQGYEQYF.

This clone was seen only a few times. The chain employs TRBV4-1 and TRBJ1-6; D is unresolved. The ends were cut back, 2 bases at V and 9 bases at J, with 11 bases in the middle. The CDR3 is 14 residues long. The germline CDR1 and CDR2 sequences are MGHRA and YSYEKL. For the CDR3, the DNA is TGCGCCAGCAGCCAAAGCCGGGTAGGTTCACCCCTCCACTTT. Residues: CASSQSRVGSPLHF.

V and J are TRBV27 and TRBJ1-4; weak D call: TRBD1 (6 bases). CDR1 MNHEY and CDR2 SMNVEV come from the germline V gene (reference sequence). V lost 6 bases and J 7 bases, leaving 21 bases between the germline ends. This CDR3 region has 16 residues. The CDR3 DNA is TGTGCCAGCAGCCTCCGGGACACCCTCCTGGGTGAAAAACTGTTTTTT. Its protein is CASSLRDTLLGEKLFF.

The genes are TRBV27 and TRBJ2-4; 10 positions match TRBD2. This CDR3 has 17 amino acids. With V trimmed by 4 bases and J by 6 bases, 12 bases remained unmatched. CDR1 is MNHEY, CDR2 SMNVEV, per germline (reference sequence). This CDR3 reads CASSSTVLAGGRNIQYF. DNA of the CDR3: TGTGCCAGCAGTTCGACCGTCTTAGCGGGGGGCCGAAACATTCAGTACTTC.

This clone was picked up a small number of times. The V call is TRBV29-1, the J call TRBJ1-2; D perhaps matches TRBD1 (6 bases). Per the germline V gene, CDR1 is SQVTM and CDR2 is ANQGSEA. Trimming took 5 bases from V and 8 from J, leaving 18 bases between them. This CDR3 has 13 residues. The CDR3 here is CSVTDSREGGYTF. In DNA, the CDR3 is TGCAGCGTTACGGACAGTAGAGAGGGGGGCTACACCTTC.

The chain employs TRBV19 and TRBJ1-5; D is uncertain. The CDR3 totals 15 residues. V lost 1 base and J lost 3, with 10 bases in between. Germline V gene data show CDR1 as LNHDA and CDR2 as SQIVND (reference sequence). The CDR3: CASSIGPRLNQPQHF. The CDR3 nucleotides read TGTGCCAGTAGTATAGGGCCCCGCCTCAATCAGCCCCAGCATTTT.

The J gene is TRBJ2-5, the V gene TRBV10-3; 8 bases are shared with TRBD1. V shed 6 bases and J 2 bases; nucleotides not matched to a gene: 5. CDR1 ENHRY and CDR2 SYGVKD come from the germline V gene. The CDR3 runs 14 residues. The chain's CDR3 is CAISDRGSQETQYF. In DNA form, the CDR3 reads TGTGCCATCAGCGACAGGGGTTCTCAAGAGACCCAGTACTTC.

The rearrangement joins TRBV7-9 to TRBJ2-6, with D perhaps TRBD2 (6 bases). The germline CDR1 and CDR2 sequences are SEHNR and FQNEAQ (reference sequence). V lost 5 bases to trimming and J lost 5 bases, with 10 bases between them. There are 14 residues in the CDR3. In DNA, the CDR3 is TGTGCCAGCAGCGGCGGGACCTGGGCCAACGTCCTGACTTTC. Residues: CASSGGTWANVLTF.

This chain links TRBV7-2 with TRBJ2-7, with a tentative D call TRBD2 (7 bases). The V and J ends lost 7 bases and 2 bases respectively, with 21 bases between them. Germline lookup yields CDR1 SGHTA and CDR2 FQGNSA. The CDR3 spans 16 residues. The CDR3 nucleotides read TGTGCCAGCACTATAGGCTCGGGGGAGGGGGCCTACGAGCAGTACTTC. Protein: CASTIGSGEGAYEQYF.

The chain carries TRBV5-1 and TRBJ1-2; D is ambiguous. The V gene lost 4 bases and the J gene lost 2 bases, with 12 bases spanning the gap. CDR3 length: 14 residues. Germline V gives CDR1 SGHRS, CDR2 YFSETQ. DNA for the CDR3: TGCGCCAGCAGCCCGGATGGCGGCAACTATGGCTACACCTTC. The encoded protein is CASSPDGGNYGYTF.